The subject of this entry is one TCR beta chain. Its antigen remains unidentified. The data were taken from a study of cytomegalovirus exposure and HLA in healthy donors. Background on the study: Sequencing of 150 million to 200 million T cells in an earlier analysis found 90 million to 120 million unique TCR beta sequences.

The study's findings and limits: A later analysis showed that HLA-associated TCR beta chains had undergone more clonal expansion than equally common others. Excluded were some V segments that proved indistinguishable, including TRBV6-2 and TRBV6-3. TCR sequences were mostly rare, though some public TCRs occurred in many donors.

From germline, CDR1 is MNHEY and CDR2 SMNVEV (reference sequence). The length of the CDR3 is 15 residues. V lost 4 bases to trimming and J lost 2 bases, with 13 bases between them. The PCR used 60 Vbeta and 13 Jbeta primers. Sequencing used immunoSEQ multiplex PCR; TCRdb keeps in-frame clones, though not all of them. The data show some 150,000 clones, with approximately 84% seen just once and roughly 1.4% held by the top ten. V usage is TRBV27 and J usage is TRBJ2-3; tentatively, D is TRBD1 (6 bases). Sequencing was done on a sample of PBMCs. The clonotype was recovered from a man under 40 in good health and CMV-seropositive. The DNA of the CDR3 is TGTGCCAGCAGTTGGCAGGGACACCCCACAGATACGCAGTATTTT. This encodes CASSWQGHPTDTQYF.